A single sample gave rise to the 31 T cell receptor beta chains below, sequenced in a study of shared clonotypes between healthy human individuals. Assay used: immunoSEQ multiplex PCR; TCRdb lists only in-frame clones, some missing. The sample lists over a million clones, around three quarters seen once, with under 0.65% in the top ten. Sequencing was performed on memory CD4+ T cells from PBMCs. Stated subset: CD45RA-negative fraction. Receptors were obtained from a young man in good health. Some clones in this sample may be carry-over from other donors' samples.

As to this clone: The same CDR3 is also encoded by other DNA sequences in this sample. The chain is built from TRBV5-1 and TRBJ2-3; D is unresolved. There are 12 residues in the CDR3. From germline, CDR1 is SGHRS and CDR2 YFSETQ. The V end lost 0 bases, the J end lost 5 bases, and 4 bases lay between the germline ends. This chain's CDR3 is CASSLAQDTQYF. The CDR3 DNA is TGCGCCAGCAGCTTGGCCCAAGATACGCAGTATTTT.

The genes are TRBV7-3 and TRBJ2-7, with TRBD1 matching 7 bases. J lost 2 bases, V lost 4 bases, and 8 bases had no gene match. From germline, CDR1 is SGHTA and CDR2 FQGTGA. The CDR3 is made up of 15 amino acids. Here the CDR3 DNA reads TGTGCCAGCAGCTCGAACAGGGGACCTACCTACGAGCAGTACTTC. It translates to CASSSNRGPTYEQYF.

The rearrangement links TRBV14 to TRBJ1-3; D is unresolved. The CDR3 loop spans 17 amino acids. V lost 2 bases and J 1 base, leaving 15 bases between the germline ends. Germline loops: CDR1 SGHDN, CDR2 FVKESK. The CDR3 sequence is CASSQKDVLFSGNTIYF. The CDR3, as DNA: TGTGCCAGCAGCCAAAAGGACGTGCTCTTTTCTGGAAACACCATATATTTT.

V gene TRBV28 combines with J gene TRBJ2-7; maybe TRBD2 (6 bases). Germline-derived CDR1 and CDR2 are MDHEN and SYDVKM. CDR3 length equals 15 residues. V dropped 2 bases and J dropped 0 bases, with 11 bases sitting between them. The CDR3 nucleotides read TGTGCCAGCAGTTTACCAGGGACTCACTCCTACGAGCAGTACTTC. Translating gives CASSLPGTHSYEQYF.

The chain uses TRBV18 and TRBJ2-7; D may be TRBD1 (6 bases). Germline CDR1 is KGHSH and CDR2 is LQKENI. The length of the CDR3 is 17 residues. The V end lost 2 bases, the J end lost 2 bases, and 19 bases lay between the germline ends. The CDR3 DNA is TGTGCCAGCTCACCAATGGGGGCGCAGCGTCTGGCCTACGAGCAGTACTTC. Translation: CASSPMGAQRLAYEQYF. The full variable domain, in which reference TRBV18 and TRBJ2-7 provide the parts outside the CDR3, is NAGVMQNPRHLVRRRGQEARLRCSPMKGHSHVYWYRQLPEEGLKFMVYLQKENIIDESGMPKERFSAEFPKEGPSILRIQQVVRGDSAAYFCASSPMGAQRLAYEQYFGPGTRLTVT.

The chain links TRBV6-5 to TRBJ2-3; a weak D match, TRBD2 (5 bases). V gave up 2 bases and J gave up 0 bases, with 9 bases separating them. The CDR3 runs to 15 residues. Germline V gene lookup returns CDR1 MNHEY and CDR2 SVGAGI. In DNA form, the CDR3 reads TGTGCCAGCAGTTACGAGGGCGGAAGCACAGATACGCAGTATTTT. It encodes CASSYEGGSTDTQYF.

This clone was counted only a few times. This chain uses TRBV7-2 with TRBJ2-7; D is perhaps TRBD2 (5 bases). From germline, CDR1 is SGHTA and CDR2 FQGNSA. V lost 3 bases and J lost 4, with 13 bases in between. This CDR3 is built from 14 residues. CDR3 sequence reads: CASSFGRGYYEQYF. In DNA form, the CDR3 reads TGTGCCAGCAGCTTCGGTCGGGGATATTACGAGCAGTACTTC. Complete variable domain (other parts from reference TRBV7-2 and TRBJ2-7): GAGVSQSPSNKVTEKGKDVELRCDPISGHTALYWYRQSLGQGLEFLIYFQGNSAPDKSGLPSDRFSAERTGGSVSTLTIQRTQQEDSAVYLCASSFGRGYYEQYFGPGTRLTVT.

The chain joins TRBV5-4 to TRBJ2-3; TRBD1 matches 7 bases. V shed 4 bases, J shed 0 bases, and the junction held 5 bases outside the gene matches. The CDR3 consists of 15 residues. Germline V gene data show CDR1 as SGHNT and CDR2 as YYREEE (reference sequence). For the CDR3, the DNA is TGTGCCAGCAGCGTGCCGGGACAGAGCACAGATACGCAGTATTTT. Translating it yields CASSVPGQSTDTQYF.

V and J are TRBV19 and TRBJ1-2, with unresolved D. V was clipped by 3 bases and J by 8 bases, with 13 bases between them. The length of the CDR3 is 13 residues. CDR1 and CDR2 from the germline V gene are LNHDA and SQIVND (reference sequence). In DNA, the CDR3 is TGTGCCAGTAGTATCCAACAATTCAGCGGCTACACCTTC. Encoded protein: CASSIQQFSGYTF.

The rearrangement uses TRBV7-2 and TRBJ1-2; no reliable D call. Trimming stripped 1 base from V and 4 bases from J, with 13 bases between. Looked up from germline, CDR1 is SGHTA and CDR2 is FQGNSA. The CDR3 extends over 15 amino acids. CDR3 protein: CASSLDFGAGYGYTF. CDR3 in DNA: TGTGCCAGCAGCTTAGATTTCGGCGCAGGCTATGGCTACACCTTC.

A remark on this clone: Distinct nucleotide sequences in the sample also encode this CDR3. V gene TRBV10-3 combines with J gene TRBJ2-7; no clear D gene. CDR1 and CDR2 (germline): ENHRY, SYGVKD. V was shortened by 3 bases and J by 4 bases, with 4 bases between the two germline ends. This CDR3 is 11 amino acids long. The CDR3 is CAISERYEQYF. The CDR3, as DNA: TGTGCCATCAGTGAACGGTACGAGCAGTACTTC.

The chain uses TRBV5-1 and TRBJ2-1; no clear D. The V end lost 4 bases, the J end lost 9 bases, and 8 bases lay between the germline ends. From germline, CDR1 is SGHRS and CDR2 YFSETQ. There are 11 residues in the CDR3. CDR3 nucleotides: TGCGCCAGCAGCAACGAAGGTGAGCAGTTCTTC. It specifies CASSNEGEQFF.

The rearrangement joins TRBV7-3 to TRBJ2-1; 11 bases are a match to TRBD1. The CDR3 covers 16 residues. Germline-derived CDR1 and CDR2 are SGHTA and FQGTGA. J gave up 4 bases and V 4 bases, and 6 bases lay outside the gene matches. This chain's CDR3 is CASSSTGTGGYNEQFF. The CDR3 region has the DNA TGTGCCAGCAGCTCCACCGGGACAGGGGGGTACAATGAGCAGTTCTTC.

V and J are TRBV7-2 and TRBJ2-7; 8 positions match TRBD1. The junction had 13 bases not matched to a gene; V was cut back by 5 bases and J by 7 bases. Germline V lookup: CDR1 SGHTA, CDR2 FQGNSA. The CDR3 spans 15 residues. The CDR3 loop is CASSPRVGQGWEQYF. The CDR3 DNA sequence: TGTGCCAGCAGCCCTAGGGTAGGACAGGGATGGGAGCAGTACTTC.

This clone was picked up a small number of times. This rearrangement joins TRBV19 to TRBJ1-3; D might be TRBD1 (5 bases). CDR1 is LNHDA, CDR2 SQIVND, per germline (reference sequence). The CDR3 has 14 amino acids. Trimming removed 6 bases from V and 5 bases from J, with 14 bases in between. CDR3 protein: CASSPGTARNTIYF. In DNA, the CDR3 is TGTGCCAGTAGCCCCGGGACGGCCAGAAACACCATATATTTT.

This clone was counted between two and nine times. The CDR3 DNA reads TGTGCCAGCAGTCCCGGGACAGTAAAGTATGGCTACACCTTC. Translating it yields CASSPGTVKYGYTF. V is TRBV28 and J is TRBJ1-2; 7 bases agree with TRBD1. The CDR3 is 14 residues long. In germline, CDR1 is MDHEN, CDR2 SYDVKM. The junction had 8 bases not matched to a gene; V was cut back by 5 bases and J by 5 bases.

The chain's CDR3 is CASSGLALPNEQFF. The CDR3 DNA is TGTGCCAGCAGCGGACTAGCCCTCCCTAATGAGCAGTTCTTC. J is TRBJ2-1 and V is TRBV28; 8 positions match TRBD2. The CDR3 runs 14 residues. Germline values: CDR1 MDHEN, CDR2 SYDVKM. Trimming cost V 6 bases and J 7 bases; bases outside gene matches: 8.

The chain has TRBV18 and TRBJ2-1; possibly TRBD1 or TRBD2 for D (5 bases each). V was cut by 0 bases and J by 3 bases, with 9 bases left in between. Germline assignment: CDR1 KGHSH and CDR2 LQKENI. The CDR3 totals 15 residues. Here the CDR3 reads CASSPPTGLYNEQFF. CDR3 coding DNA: TGTGCCAGCTCACCACCAACGGGGCTCTACAATGAGCAGTTCTTC. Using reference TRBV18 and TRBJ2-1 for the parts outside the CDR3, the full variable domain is NAGVMQNPRHLVRRRGQEARLRCSPMKGHSHVYWYRQLPEEGLKFMVYLQKENIIDESGMPKERFSAEFPKEGPSILRIQQVVRGDSAAYFCASSPPTGLYNEQFFGPGTRLTVL.

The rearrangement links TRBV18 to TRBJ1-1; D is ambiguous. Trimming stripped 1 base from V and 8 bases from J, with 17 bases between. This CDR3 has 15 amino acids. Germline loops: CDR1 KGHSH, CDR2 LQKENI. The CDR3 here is CASSPQPLYPGEAFF. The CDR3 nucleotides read TGTGCCAGCTCACCACAACCTCTCTATCCGGGGGAAGCTTTCTTT.

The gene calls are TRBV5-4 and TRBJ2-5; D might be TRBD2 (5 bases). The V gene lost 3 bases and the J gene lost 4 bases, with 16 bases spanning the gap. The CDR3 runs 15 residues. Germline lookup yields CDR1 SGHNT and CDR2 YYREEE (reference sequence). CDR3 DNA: TGTGCCAGCAGCTCCCAGACCGGGGTTTCAGAGACCCAGTACTTC. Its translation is CASSSQTGVSETQYF.

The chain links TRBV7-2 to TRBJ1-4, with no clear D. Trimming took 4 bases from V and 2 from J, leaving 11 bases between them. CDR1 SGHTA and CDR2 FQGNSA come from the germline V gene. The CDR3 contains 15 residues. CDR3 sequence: CASSYGSATNEKLFF. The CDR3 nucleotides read TGTGCCAGCAGCTACGGTAGCGCGACTAATGAAAAACTGTTTTTT.

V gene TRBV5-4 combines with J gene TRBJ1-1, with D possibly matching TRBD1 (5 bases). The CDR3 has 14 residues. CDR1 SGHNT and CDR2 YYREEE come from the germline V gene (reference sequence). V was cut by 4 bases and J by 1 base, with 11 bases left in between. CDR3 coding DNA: TGTGCCAGCAGCCAGACAGTTGGGAACACTGAAGCTTTCTTT. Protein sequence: CASSQTVGNTEAFF. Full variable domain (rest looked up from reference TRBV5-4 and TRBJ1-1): ETGVTQSPTHLIKTRGQQVTLRCSSQSGHNTVSWYQQALGQGPQFIFQYYREEENGRGNFPPRFSGLQFPNYSSELNVNALELDDSALYLCASSQTVGNTEAFFGQGTRLTVV.

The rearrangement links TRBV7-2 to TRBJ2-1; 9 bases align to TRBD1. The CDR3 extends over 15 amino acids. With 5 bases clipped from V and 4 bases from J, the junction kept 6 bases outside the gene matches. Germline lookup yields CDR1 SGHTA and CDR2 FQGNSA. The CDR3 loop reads CASSPNRGHYNEQFF. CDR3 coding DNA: TGTGCCAGCAGCCCCAACAGGGGGCATTACAATGAGCAGTTCTTC.

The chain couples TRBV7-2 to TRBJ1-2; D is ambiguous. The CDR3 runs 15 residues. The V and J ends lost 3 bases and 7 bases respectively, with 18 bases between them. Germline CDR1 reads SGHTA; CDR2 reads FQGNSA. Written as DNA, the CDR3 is TGTGCCAGCAGCTTTGGGGAGCTAGGGAAGCGTGGCTACACCTTC. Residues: CASSFGELGKRGYTF.

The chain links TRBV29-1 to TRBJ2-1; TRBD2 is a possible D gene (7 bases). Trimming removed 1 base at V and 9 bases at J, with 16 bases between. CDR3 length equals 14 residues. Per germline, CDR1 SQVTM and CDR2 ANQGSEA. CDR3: CSVEVGGATGEQFF. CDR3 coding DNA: TGCAGCGTTGAAGTGGGGGGGGCTACAGGTGAGCAGTTCTTC.

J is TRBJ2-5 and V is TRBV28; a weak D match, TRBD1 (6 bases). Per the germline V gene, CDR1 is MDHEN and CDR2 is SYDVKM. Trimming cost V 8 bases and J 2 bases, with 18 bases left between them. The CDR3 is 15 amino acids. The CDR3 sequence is CASAGAGQGQETQYF. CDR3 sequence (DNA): TGTGCCAGCGCAGGGGCTGGGCAGGGACAAGAGACCCAGTACTTC.

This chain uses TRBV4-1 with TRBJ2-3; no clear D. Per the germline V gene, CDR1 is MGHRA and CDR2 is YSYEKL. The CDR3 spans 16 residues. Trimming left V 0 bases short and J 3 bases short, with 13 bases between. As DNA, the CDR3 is TGCGCCAGCAGCCAAGAGGCCCCCCCGAGGACAGATACGCAGTATTTT. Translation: CASSQEAPPRTDTQYF.

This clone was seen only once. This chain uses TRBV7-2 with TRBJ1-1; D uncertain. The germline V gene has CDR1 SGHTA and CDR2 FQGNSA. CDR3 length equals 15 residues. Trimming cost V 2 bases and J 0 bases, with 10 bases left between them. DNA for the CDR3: TGTGCCAGCAGCTTATACCAGCTCATGAACACTGAAGCTTTCTTT. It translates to CASSLYQLMNTEAFF.

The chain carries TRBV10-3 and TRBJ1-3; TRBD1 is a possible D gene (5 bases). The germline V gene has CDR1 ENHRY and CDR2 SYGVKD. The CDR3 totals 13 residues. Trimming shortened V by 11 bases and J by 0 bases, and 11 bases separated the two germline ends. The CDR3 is CALGGGSGNTIYF. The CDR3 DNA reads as TGTGCCCTCGGGGGGGGCTCTGGAAACACCATATATTTT.

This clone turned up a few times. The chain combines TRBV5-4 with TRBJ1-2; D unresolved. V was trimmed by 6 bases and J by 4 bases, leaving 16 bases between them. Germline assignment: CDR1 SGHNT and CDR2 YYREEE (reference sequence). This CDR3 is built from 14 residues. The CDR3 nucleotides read TGTGCCAGCACCCCCACTTCAGGAACCTATGGCTACACCTTC. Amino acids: CASTPTSGTYGYTF.

The CDR3 protein is CASSRDRGPQHF. CDR3 bases: TGTGCCAGCAGCCGCGACAGGGGGCCCCAGCATTTT. J is TRBJ1-5 and V is TRBV5-5; 8 bases match TRBD1. The CDR3 contains 12 residues. V lost 4 bases to trimming and J lost 9 bases; unmatched junction nucleotides: 3. Per germline, CDR1 SGHKS and CDR2 YYEKEE (reference sequence). Combining the CDR3 with reference TRBV5-5 and TRBJ1-5 gives the whole variable domain DAGVTQSPTHLIKTRGQQVTLRCSPISGHKSVSWYQQVLGQGPQFIFQYYEKEERGRGNFPDRFSARQFPNYSSELNVNALLLGDSALYLCASSRDRGPQHFGDGTRLSIL.